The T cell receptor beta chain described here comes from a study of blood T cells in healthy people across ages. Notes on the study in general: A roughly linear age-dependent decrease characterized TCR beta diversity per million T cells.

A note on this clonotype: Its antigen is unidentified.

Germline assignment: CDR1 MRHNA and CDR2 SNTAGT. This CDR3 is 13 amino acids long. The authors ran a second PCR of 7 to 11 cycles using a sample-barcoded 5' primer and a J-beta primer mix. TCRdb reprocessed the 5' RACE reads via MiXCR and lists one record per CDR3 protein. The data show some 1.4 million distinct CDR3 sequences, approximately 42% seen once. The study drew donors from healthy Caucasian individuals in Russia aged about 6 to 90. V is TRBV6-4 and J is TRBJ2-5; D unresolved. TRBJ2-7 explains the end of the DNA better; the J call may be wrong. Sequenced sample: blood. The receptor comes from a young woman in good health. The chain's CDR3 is CATIGPYPGEQYF. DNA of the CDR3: TGTGCCACCATTGGACCTTACCCCGGCGAGCAGTACTTC.